This T cell receptor beta chain was captured in a study of OX40 agonist ivuxolimab in advanced cancers. The overall study: All patients had ivuxolimab intravenously every 2 weeks at 0.01 to 10 mg/kg. Earlier anti-PD-1, anti-PD-L1 or anti-CTLA-4 therapy was permitted; about 44% had received some.

Generated by immunoSEQ multiplex PCR, the TCRdb table keeps only in-frame clones and is missing some. The top ten hold around 0.16% of the sample, which has about 100,000 clones, about 91% seen once. The CDR3 loop spans 15 amino acids. Unmatched junction bases numbered 6, after V lost 6 bases and J lost 1 base. Germline V CDR1 and CDR2: MNHNY, SVGAGI (reference sequence). The V and J genes are TRBV6-6 and TRBJ1-5, with 7 bases fitting TRBD1. The sequence came from an adult with an advanced solid tumor such as melanoma, head and neck, liver or kidney cancer. Sequences were derived from CD4+ or CD8+ T cells sorted from blood, sampled in a trial of the OX40 agonist ivuxolimab. CDR3 nucleotide sequence: TGTGCCAGCAGCTTCCGACAGGGCAGCAATCAGCCCCAGCATTTT. Translation: CASSFRQGSNQPQHF.